This T cell receptor (beta chain) was captured in a study of graft-versus-host responses after intestinal transplantation. About the research overall: After anti-thymocyte globulin induction, recipients took tacrolimus and steroids for 3 to 4 years. Study observations and caveats: There were GvH clones found in recipient marrow, and some of them appeared first in ileum or blood. Allograft graft-versus-host to host-versus-graft clonal ratios ran high in patients with graft-donor T cell macrochimerism.

The CDR3 sequence is 16 residues long. Germline V CDR1 and CDR2: MDHEN, SYDVKM. Only in-frame clones appear in the TCRdb table, and some are missing; sequencing was by immunoSEQ multiplex PCR. Of 75,000 to 100,000 clones listed, 85% to 95% are singletons. A note on this clone: Its antigen is currently unknown. An end of the junction differs from the germline gene, which may be a read error.

Sequenced material: unstimulated CD8+ T cells sorted from spleen or lymph node cells, taken before intestinal transplant. The rearrangement joins TRBV28 to TRBJ2-7, with 8 positions matching TRBD1. The clonotype originates from a human donor who received an intestinal transplant. In DNA form, the CDR3 reads TGTGCCAGCAGTTTTTATCCGACAGGGGTAGGCTACGAGCAGCACTTC. Residues: CASSFYPTGVGYEQHF.